The next 17 T cell receptor beta chains were all read from a single sample in a study of T cells in Graves' hyperthyroidism and ophthalmopathy. TCR beta CDR3 regions were amplified from RNA transcripts. Primed by the HTBI set, a first-round RT-PCR was run on the TCR CDR3. Each CDR3 protein gets one entry after TCRdb re-called the multiplex PCR reads with MiXCR. The data hold more than 40,000 distinct CDR3 sequences, with about half observed a single time. The sample comprised peripheral blood or thyroid tissue (not recorded which). These receptors all stem from a woman aged 50 to 60 with Graves' hyperthyroidism.

Ten or more counts support this clonotype. V is TRBV20-1 and J is TRBJ2-3, with D possibly called TRBD1 or TRBD2 (6 bases each). The CDR3 is made up of 16 amino acids. V dropped 4 bases and J dropped 0 bases, with 17 bases sitting between them. Germline-derived CDR1 and CDR2 are DFQATT and SNEGSKA (reference sequence). CDR3 nucleotide sequence: TGCAGTGCTACCCCGGGGGCGGGGACCAGCACAGATACGCAGTATTTT. It encodes CSATPGAGTSTDTQYF.

Concerning this clonotype: No DNA is shown, since the ends of the CDR3 on it are uncertain; the CDR3 is the one TCRdb lists. The chain combines TRBV7-6 with TRBJ1-2; TRBD1 was called by the table and not checked on the DNA. The CDR3 is 22 residues long, counting both termini. From germline, CDR1 is SGHVS and CDR2 FNYEAQ. The CDR3 region is CASSFYICSAWDRGQANYGYTF.

For the CDR3, the DNA is TGTGCCAGCAGTGGGGGACAGGGGATCACTGAAGCTTTCTTT. Translating gives CASSGGQGITEAFF. The chain recombines TRBV2 with TRBJ1-1; 10 bases align to TRBD1. Germline V gene sequence: CDR1 SNHLY, CDR2 FYNNEI. The CDR3 is 14 residues long. With V trimmed by 4 bases and J by 4 bases, 3 bases remained unmatched.

V is TRBV7-6 and J is TRBJ2-2, with D perhaps assigned TRBD1 or TRBD2 (5 bases each). The CDR3 sequence is 14 residues long. Germline CDR1 SGHVS, CDR2 FNYEAQ. The V gene lost 5 bases and the J gene lost 8 bases, with 15 bases spanning the gap. The chain's CDR3 is CASSPTWGSGELFF. The CDR3 nucleotides read TGTGCCAGCAGCCCCACTTGGGGGAGTGGGGAGCTGTTTTTT.

Many counts were recorded for this clonotype. The V gene is TRBV27, the J gene TRBJ2-2; D possibly corresponds to TRBD2 (6 bases). The germline V gene encodes CDR1 MNHEY and CDR2 SMNVEV (reference sequence). The length of the CDR3 is 14 residues. The V gene lost 6 bases and the J gene lost 4 bases, with 12 bases spanning the gap. The CDR3 region is CASRLASRTGELFF. For the CDR3, the DNA is TGTGCCAGCAGACTAGCCTCCCGCACCGGGGAGCTGTTTTTT.

With regard to this clonotype: One end of the junction fails to match germline, which may point to a read error. The CDR3 is CASSAGGELFF. CDR3 DNA sequence: TGTGCCAGCAGCGCCGGGGGGGAGCTGTTTTTT. The rearrangement links TRBV10-2 to TRBJ2-2, with no clear D. CDR3 length equals 11 residues. In germline, CDR1 is WSHSY, CDR2 SAAADI.

A note on this clonotype: A read error may account for a junction end that differs from germline. The chain is built from TRBV7-2 and TRBJ1-1; D remains unclear. The germline CDR1 and CDR2 sequences are SGHTA and FQGNSA. The CDR3 sequence is 12 residues long. In nucleotides, the CDR3 is TGTGGCAGCAGCCAATTGAACACTGAAGCTTTCTTT. Its translation is CGSSQLNTEAFF.

The table lists this clonotype with many counts. The rearrangement uses TRBV28 and TRBJ2-5, with D perhaps TRBD1 (6 bases). The germline gives CDR1 MDHEN, CDR2 SYDVKM. The ends were cut back, 6 bases at V and 0 bases at J, with 11 bases in the middle. The CDR3 has 14 residues. The CDR3 loop is CASRRYRDQETQYF. The CDR3 nucleotides are TGTGCCAGCAGGCGTTACAGGGACCAAGAGACCCAGTACTTC.

Notes on this clonotype: Without the conserved terminal phenylalanine or tryptophan, this CDR3 likely stems from a read error. The limits of the CDR3 on the DNA are not certain, so only TCRdb's listed CDR3 is given. CDR3 residues: CSVVLQGTGANVLVL. V usage is TRBV29-1 and J usage is TRBJ2-6; TRBD1 is taken as the D call from the table, unchecked against the DNA. From germline, CDR1 is SQVTM and CDR2 ANQGSEA. The CDR3 extends over 15 residues, inclusive of both ends.

This clonotype was found many times. The rearrangement joins TRBV18 to TRBJ2-6, with a possible D match to TRBD1 (5 bases). The CDR3 totals 15 residues. V lost 3 bases and J 2 bases, leaving 8 bases between the germline ends. Germline CDR1 KGHSH, CDR2 LQKENI. For the CDR3, the DNA is TGTGCCAGCTCACCCACAGGACCTGGGGCCAACGTCCTGACTTTC. It yields the protein CASSPTGPGANVLTF.

Concerning this clonotype: It may be a read error: a sequence one base away is much more abundant. The CDR3 spells CAWTGTNQEAQYF. The CDR3 nucleotides read TGTGCCTGGACCGGGACTAACCAAGAGGCCCAGTACTTC. This chain joins TRBV30 and TRBJ2-5; 7 bases align to TRBD2. From germline, CDR1 is GTSNPN and CDR2 SVGIG (reference sequence). The CDR3 length is 13 residues.

The chain joins TRBV12-3 or TRBV12-4 to TRBJ2-1; 9 bases fit TRBD2. The CDR3 contains 16 residues. The trim removed 2 bases at V and 7 bases at J, leaving 9 bases unmatched. DNA for the CDR3: TGTGCCAGCAGTTTAAGGGGGGGGCTAGCGGGGAATGAGCAGTTCTTC. Protein product: CASSLRGGLAGNEQFF.

This clonotype was recorded many times. A much larger clone is a single base away; this may be a read error. J is TRBJ2-7 and V is TRBV20-1; a weak D match, TRBD1 (7 bases). Per the germline V gene, CDR1 is DFQATT and CDR2 is SNEGSKA (reference sequence). This CDR3 comprises 14 residues. With 8 bases removed from V and 2 bases from J, the gap between germline ends came to 19 bases. In DNA form, the CDR3 reads TGCAGTACCCGAGGGGGGCAGGGGGCCTACGAGCAGTACTTC. Translation gives CSTRGGQGAYEQYF.

This clonotype was seen more than once but under ten times. The chain uses TRBV20-1 and TRBJ2-5; 14 nucleotides line up with TRBD2. The J segment lost 3 bases and the V segment lost 3 bases, leaving 6 bases of the junction unmatched. The length of the CDR3 is 16 residues. CDR1 is DFQATT and CDR2 is SNEGSKA in the germline V gene (reference sequence). The CDR3 DNA reads as TGCAGTGCTAGTAGACTAGCGGGAGGGCCGGAAGAGACCCAGTACTTC. This translates into CSASRLAGGPEETQYF.

Points on this clonotype: This may be a read error, as it is one base from a much larger clone. The chain links TRBV28 to TRBJ1-2, with 7 bases fitting TRBD1. Unmatched junction bases numbered 11, after V lost 7 bases and J lost 6 bases. CDR1 is MDHEN and CDR2 is SYDVKM in the germline V gene. The CDR3 has 14 amino acids. CDR3 in DNA: TGTGCCAGCACCCTAGACAGGGACACCCATGGCTACACCTTC. This encodes CASTLDRDTHGYTF.

This clonotype was picked up many times. The chain carries TRBV12-3 or TRBV12-4 and TRBJ2-7; tentative D call: TRBD2 (5 bases). V lost 6 bases to trimming and J lost 7 bases, with 19 bases between them. The CDR3 is 14 amino acids. CDR3 in amino acids: CASSTYLGGGEQYF. For the CDR3, the DNA is TGTGCCAGCAGCACCTACCTCGGAGGCGGGGAGCAGTACTTC.

This clonotype was counted between two and nine times. This chain connects TRBV5-1 to TRBJ1-1, with 11 bases matching TRBD1. Trimming took 5 bases from V and 2 from J; bases not matched to a gene: 11. CDR1 is SGHRS and CDR2 is YFSETQ in the germline V gene. This CDR3 spans 17 amino acids. The CDR3 DNA is TGCGCCAGCAGAAACGGACAGGGGGCGATTGAAAACACTGAAGCTTTCTTT. Translation: CASRNGQGAIENTEAFF.